This TCR beta chain stems from a study of shared clonotypes between healthy human individuals. Data came from immunoSEQ multiplex PCR; TCRdb stores just in-frame clones and leaves some out. The repertoire consists of 2,500,000 or so clones, with 85% to 95% occurring once and the leading ten covering 0.13% to 0.15%. CDR1 SGHNT and CDR2 YYREEE come from the germline V gene (reference sequence). V was pared by 4 bases and J by 5 bases, with 21 bases between. The CDR3 contains 16 residues. The sequenced material came from naive CD4+ T cells sorted from blood. Described subset: CD45RA+ positively selected. This chain uses TRBV5-4 with TRBJ2-5, with D possibly being TRBD2 (5 bases). The clonotype originates from a man between 18 and 29 years old in good health. Here the CDR3 reads CASSPEGGTSFETQYF. The CDR3 DNA reads as TGTGCCAGCAGCCCAGAAGGAGGAACTAGTTTCGAGACCCAGTACTTC.